Following are 12 T cell receptor beta chains from one sample sequenced in a study of Graves' ophthalmopathy and Graves' hyperthyroidism. The study amplified TCR beta CDR3 regions using RNA transcripts. After a first-round RT-PCR with HTBI primers, a second-round multiplex PCR was run. TCRdb re-derived calls from the multiplex PCR reads in MiXCR, one entry per CDR3 protein. The table includes about 740,000 distinct CDR3 sequences, 35% to 50% detected once. The sequencing sample was made of peripheral blood. These receptors all stem from an adult man with Graves' ophthalmopathy.

This clonotype came up a few times. The chain uses TRBV29-1 and TRBJ2-6; 7 nucleotides agree with TRBD1. Germline V CDR1 and CDR2: SQVTM, ANQGSEA. The CDR3 runs 14 residues. V lost 6 bases to trimming and J lost 1 base; unmatched junction nucleotides: 3. The DNA for the CDR3 is TGCAGCGTCCAACAGGGGTCTGGGGCCAACGTCCTGACTTTC. It specifies CSVQQGSGANVLTF.

This clonotype was seen repeatedly, ten times or more. The chain is built from TRBV7-6 and TRBJ2-7; the D call may be TRBD1 or TRBD2 (6 bases each). Trimming pared 5 bases from V and 3 bases from J, leaving 11 bases between. CDR1 and CDR2 from the germline V gene are SGHVS and FNYEAQ. This CDR3 has 13 amino acids. CDR3 sequence reads: CASSRGESYEQYF. CDR3 nucleotide sequence: TGTGCCAGCAGCAGGGGGGAAAGCTACGAGCAGTACTTC.

This clonotype was seen ten or more times. The chain is built from TRBV24-1 and TRBJ2-5; D is perhaps TRBD1 (8 bases). Per germline, CDR1 KGHDR and CDR2 SFDVKD. The CDR3 extends over 18 amino acids. Trimming left V 3 bases short and J 0 bases short, with 19 bases between. The CDR3 sequence: CATSDVDRGGGYQETQYF. The CDR3 coding sequence is TGTGCCACCAGTGATGTCGACAGGGGAGGGGGGTACCAAGAGACCCAGTACTTC.

The chain links TRBV29-1 to TRBJ1-6; D gene unclear. The germline V and J ends were trimmed by 3 bases and 10 bases, with 13 bases remaining between them. The germline CDR1 and CDR2 sequences are SQVTM and ANQGSEA. This CDR3 is 13 amino acids long. The CDR3 DNA is TGCAGCGTTGAGGGCGGGGTCGGGTCACCCCTCCACTTT. Amino acids: CSVEGGVGSPLHF.

The chain uses TRBV2 and TRBJ1-5; no clear D gene. The V and J ends lost 5 bases and 0 bases respectively, with 11 bases between them. The germline V gene has CDR1 SNHLY and CDR2 FYNNEI. The CDR3 is made up of 15 amino acids. The CDR3 is CASSLPAYSNQPQHF. CDR3 bases: TGTGCCAGCAGTTTACCAGCCTATAGCAATCAGCCCCAGCATTTT.

The chain uses TRBV7-9 and TRBJ2-5; D not resolved. CDR3 length equals 14 residues. The V and J ends lost 1 base and 2 bases respectively, with 8 bases between them. Germline values: CDR1 SEHNR, CDR2 FQNEAQ (reference sequence). DNA for the CDR3: TGTGCCAGCAGCTTAGAATGGGTACAAGAGACCCAGTACTTC. Translation: CASSLEWVQETQYF.

The CDR3, as DNA: TGTGCCAGCAGGCGGGAGAGCTGCGAGCAGTACTTC. Amino acid sequence: CASRRESCEQYF. The chain has TRBV10-3 and TRBJ2-7; 7 bases match TRBD2. Germline values: CDR1 ENHRY, CDR2 SYGVKD. Trimming cost V 10 bases and J 6 bases; bases outside gene matches: 9. The CDR3 sequence is 12 residues long.

The DNA of the CDR3 is TGTGCCAGCGGGATCCAAGAGACCCAGTACTTC. Translating it yields CASGIQETQYF. V gene TRBV7-9 combines with J gene TRBJ2-5, with unresolved D. Germline V gene lookup returns CDR1 SEHNR and CDR2 FQNEAQ (reference sequence). V shed 8 bases and J shed 1 base, with 5 bases lying between them. This CDR3 contains 11 residues.

In this sample, this clonotype turned up many times. The chain joins TRBV15 to TRBJ2-7; the D call may be TRBD1 or TRBD2 (6 bases each). The length of the CDR3 is 17 residues. Trimming cost V 1 base and J 4 bases, with 20 bases left between them. From germline, CDR1 is LNHNV and CDR2 YYDKDF (reference sequence). CDR3 coding DNA: TGTGCCACCAGCAGAGGCTTAGTGTTCGGGGGCGGGTACGAGCAGTACTTC. It yields the protein CATSRGLVFGGGYEQYF.

V usage is TRBV7-6 and J usage is TRBJ2-5; D possibly corresponds to TRBD2 (5 bases). The CDR3 sequence is 14 residues long. V was clipped by 2 bases and J by 5 bases, with 12 bases between them. The germline gives CDR1 SGHVS, CDR2 FNYEAQ. The CDR3 reads CASSLNAGGETQYF. The CDR3 nucleotides read TGTGCCAGCAGCTTAAATGCGGGTGGGGAGACCCAGTACTTC.

This clonotype has ten or more counts. The chain links TRBV7-9 to TRBJ1-5; possibly TRBD1 for D (5 bases). Trimming pared 6 bases from V and 4 bases from J, leaving 13 bases between. Germline CDR1 SEHNR, CDR2 FQNEAQ (reference sequence). The CDR3 totals 14 residues. The CDR3 DNA follows: TGTGCCAGCAGTTCCCCGGGGCCGAATCAGCCCCAGCATTTT. Its translation: CASSSPGPNQPQHF. Full variable domain (missing parts from reference TRBV7-9 and TRBJ1-5): DTGVSQNPRHKITKRGQNVTFRCDPISEHNRLYWYRQTLGQGPEFLTYFQNEAQLEKSRLLSDRFSAERPKGSFSTLEIQRTEQGDSAMYLCASSSPGPNQPQHFGDGTRLSIL.

The V and J genes are TRBV19 and TRBJ1-5, with D maybe TRBD1 (6 bases). Deletions cut 7 bases from V and 0 bases from J, with 13 bases between. Germline-derived CDR1 and CDR2 are LNHDA and SQIVND (reference sequence). CDR3 size: 15 residues. In DNA form, the CDR3 reads TGTGCCAGTACCTGGACAGCAGATAGCAATCAGCCCCAGCATTTT. Its translation: CASTWTADSNQPQHF.